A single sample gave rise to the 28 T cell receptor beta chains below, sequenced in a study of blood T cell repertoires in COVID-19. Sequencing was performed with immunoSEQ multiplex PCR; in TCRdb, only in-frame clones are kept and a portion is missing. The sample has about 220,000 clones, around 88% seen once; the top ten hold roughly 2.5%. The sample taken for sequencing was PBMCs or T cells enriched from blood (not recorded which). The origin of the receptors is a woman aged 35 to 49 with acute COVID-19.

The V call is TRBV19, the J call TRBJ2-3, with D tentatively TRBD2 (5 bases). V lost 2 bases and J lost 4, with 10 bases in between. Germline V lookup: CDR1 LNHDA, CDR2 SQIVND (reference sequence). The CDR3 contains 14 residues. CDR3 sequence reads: CASSISERSDTQYF. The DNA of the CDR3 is TGTGCCAGTAGTATATCCGAGCGGTCAGATACGCAGTATTTT.

The CDR3 sequence: CASSIRGEGSHQPQHF. The DNA of the CDR3 is TGTGCCAGTAGTATCCGTGGGGAGGGAAGCCATCAGCCCCAGCATTTT. The chain is built from TRBV19 and TRBJ1-5, with D hard to call. The V end lost 3 bases, the J end lost 5 bases, and 17 bases lay between the germline ends. CDR1 is LNHDA, CDR2 SQIVND, per germline (reference sequence). This CDR3 comprises 16 residues.

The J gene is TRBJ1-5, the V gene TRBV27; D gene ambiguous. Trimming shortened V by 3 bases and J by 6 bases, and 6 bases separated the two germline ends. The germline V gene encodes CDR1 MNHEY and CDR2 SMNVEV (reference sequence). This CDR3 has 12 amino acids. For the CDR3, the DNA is TGTGCCAGCAGTTTCCCGGGTCAGCCCCAGCATTTT. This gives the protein CASSFPGQPQHF.

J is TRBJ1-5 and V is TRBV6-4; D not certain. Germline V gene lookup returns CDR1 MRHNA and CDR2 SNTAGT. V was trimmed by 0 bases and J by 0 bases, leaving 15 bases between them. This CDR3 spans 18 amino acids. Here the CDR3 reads CASSDSAGRTYSNQPQHF. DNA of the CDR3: TGTGCCAGCAGTGACTCGGCGGGGAGGACCTATAGCAATCAGCCCCAGCATTTT.

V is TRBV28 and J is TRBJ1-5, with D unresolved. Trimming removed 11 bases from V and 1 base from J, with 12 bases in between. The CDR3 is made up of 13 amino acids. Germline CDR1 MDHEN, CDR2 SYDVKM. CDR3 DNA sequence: TGTGCCGCCGAGTCCGGGAGCAATCAGCCCCAGCATTTT. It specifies CAAESGSNQPQHF.

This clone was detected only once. The CDR3 nucleotides read TGTGCCAGCAGCCATTCAGAGACTCCAATCACAGATACGCAGTATTTT. Translating it yields CASSHSETPITDTQYF. This sequence joins TRBV7-9 and TRBJ2-3; D unresolved. From germline, CDR1 is SEHNR and CDR2 FQNEAQ (reference sequence). CDR3 length: 16 residues. V was cut by 5 bases and J by 2 bases, with 17 bases left in between.

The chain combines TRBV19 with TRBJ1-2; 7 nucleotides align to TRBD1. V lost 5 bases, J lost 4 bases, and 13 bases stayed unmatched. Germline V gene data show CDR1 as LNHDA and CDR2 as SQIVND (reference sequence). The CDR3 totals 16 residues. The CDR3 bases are TGTGCCAGTAGTGAACAGTTAGACAGGGCCCCCTATGGCTACACCTTC. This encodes CASSEQLDRAPYGYTF.

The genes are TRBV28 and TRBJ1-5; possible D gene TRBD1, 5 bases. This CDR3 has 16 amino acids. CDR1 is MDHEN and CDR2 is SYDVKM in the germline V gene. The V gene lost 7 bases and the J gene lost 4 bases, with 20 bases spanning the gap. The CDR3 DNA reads TGTGCCAGCACCCGGATAGGTGCAGGGTTGAATCAGCCCCAGCATTTT. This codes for CASTRIGAGLNQPQHF.

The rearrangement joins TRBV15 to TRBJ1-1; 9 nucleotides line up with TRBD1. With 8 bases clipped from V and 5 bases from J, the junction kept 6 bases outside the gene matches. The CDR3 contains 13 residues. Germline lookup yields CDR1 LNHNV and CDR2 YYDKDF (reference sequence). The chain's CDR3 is CATGTGSKTEAFF. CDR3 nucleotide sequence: TGTGCCACCGGGACAGGGTCGAAAACTGAAGCTTTCTTT.

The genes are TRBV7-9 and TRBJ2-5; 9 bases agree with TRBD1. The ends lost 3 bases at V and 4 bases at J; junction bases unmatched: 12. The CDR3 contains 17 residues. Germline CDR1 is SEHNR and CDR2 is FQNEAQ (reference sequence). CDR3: CASSLNWGQGIGETQYF. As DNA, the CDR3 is TGTGCCAGCAGCTTGAACTGGGGACAGGGAATAGGAGAGACCCAGTACTTC. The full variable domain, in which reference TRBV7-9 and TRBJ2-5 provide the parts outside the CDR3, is DTGVSQNPRHKITKRGQNVTFRCDPISEHNRLYWYRQTLGQGPEFLTYFQNEAQLEKSRLLSDRFSAERPKGSFSTLEIQRTEQGDSAMYLCASSLNWGQGIGETQYFGPGTRLLVL.

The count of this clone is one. CDR3 nucleotide sequence: TGTGCCAGCAGTGATGCAGGGATAGCCAAAAACATTCAGTACTTC. Translated, it gives CASSDAGIAKNIQYF. The rearrangement joins TRBV2 to TRBJ2-4; D might be TRBD1 (5 bases). The CDR3 is 15 amino acids. V dropped 3 bases and J dropped 0 bases, with 9 bases sitting between them. Germline assignment: CDR1 SNHLY and CDR2 FYNNEI.

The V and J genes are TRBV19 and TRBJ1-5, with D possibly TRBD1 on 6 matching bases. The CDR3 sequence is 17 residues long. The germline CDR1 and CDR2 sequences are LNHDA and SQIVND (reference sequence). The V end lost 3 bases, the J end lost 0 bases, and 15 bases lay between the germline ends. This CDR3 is CASSIHFGTISNQPQHF. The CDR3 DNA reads TGTGCCAGTAGTATTCACTTCGGGACAATTAGCAATCAGCCCCAGCATTTT.

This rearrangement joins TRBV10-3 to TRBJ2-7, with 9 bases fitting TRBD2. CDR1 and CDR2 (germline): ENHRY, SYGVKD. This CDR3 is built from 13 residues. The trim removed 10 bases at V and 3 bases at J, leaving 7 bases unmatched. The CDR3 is CATRGREGYEQYV. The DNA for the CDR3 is TGTGCCACCCGGGGGCGGGAGGGCTACGAGCAGTACGTC.

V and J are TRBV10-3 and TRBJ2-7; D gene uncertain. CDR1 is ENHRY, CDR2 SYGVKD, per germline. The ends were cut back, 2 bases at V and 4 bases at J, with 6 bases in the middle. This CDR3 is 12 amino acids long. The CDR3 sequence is CAISETSYEQYV. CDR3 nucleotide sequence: TGTGCCATCAGTGAGACATCTTACGAGCAGTACGTC.

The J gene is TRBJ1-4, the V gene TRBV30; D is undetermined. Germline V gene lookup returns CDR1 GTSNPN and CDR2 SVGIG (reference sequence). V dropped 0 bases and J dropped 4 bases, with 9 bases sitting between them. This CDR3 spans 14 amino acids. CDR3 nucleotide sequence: TGTGCCTGGAGTGTGGGCATTGGTAATGAAAAACTGTTTTTT. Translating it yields CAWSVGIGNEKLFF.

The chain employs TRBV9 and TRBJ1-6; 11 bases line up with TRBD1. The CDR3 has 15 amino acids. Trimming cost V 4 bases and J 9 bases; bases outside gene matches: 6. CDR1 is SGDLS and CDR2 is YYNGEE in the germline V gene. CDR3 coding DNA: TGTGCCAGCAGCCTCGGACAGGGGGCGAGTTCACCCCTCCACTTT. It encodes CASSLGQGASSPLHF.

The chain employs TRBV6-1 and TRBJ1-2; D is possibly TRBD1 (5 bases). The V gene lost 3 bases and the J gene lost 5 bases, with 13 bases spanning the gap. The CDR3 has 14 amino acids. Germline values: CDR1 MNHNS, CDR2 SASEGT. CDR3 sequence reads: CASSDGGGRYGYTF. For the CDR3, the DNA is TGTGCCAGCAGTGACGGGGGAGGTAGATATGGCTACACCTTC.

CDR3 DNA: TGTGCCAGCAGTACTAGCGGGGAGGCCTACGAGCAGTACGTC. This sequence encodes CASSTSGEAYEQYV. The chain couples TRBV6-4 to TRBJ2-7; 10 bases fit TRBD2. The CDR3 totals 14 residues. Germline assignment: CDR1 MRHNA and CDR2 SNTAGT. The V segment lost 5 bases and the J segment 2 bases; nucleotides outside the gene matches: 3.

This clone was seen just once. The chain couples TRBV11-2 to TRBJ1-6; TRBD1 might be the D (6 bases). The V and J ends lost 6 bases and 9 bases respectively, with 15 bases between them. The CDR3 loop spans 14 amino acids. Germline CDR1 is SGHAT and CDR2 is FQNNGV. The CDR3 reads CASSFQGFGSPLHF. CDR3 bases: TGTGCCAGCAGTTTCCAGGGGTTCGGTTCACCCCTCCACTTT.

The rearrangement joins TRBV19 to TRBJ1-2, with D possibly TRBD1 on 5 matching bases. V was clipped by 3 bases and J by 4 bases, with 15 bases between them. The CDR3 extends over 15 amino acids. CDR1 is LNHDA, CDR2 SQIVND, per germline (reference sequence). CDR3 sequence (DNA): TGTGCCAGTAGTATGACAGCGCGCTCCCTCTATGGCTACACCTTC. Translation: CASSMTARSLYGYTF. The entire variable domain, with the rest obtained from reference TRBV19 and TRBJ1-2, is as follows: DGGITQSPKYLFRKEGQNVTLSCEQNLNHDAMYWYRQDPGQGLRLIYYSQIVNDFQKGDIAEGYSVSREKKESFPLTVTSAQKNPTAFYLCASSMTARSLYGYTFGSGTRLTVV.

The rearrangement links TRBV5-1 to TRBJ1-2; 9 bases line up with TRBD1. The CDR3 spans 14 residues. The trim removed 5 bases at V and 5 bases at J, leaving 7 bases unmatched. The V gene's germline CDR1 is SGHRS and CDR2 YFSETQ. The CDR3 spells CASRPRQGDYGYTF. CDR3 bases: TGCGCCAGCAGGCCCCGACAGGGGGATTATGGCTACACCTTC.

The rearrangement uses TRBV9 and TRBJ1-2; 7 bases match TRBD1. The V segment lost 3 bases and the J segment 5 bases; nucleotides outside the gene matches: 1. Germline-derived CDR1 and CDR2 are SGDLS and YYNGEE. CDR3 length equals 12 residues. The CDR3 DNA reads TGTGCCAGCAGCGGGACAGGTTATGGCTACACCTTC. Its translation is CASSGTGYGYTF.

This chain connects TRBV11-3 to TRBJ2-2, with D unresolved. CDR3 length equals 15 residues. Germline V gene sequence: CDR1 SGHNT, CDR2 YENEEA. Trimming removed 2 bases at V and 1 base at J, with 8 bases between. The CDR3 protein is CASSLLPRNTGELFF. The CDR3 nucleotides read TGTGCCAGCAGCTTACTACCCCGGAACACCGGGGAGCTGTTTTTT.

In DNA, the CDR3 is TGTGCCAGCAGCGCCGGGGTGGAGAATGAAAAACTGTTTTTT. It yields the protein CASSAGVENEKLFF. The chain recombines TRBV5-4 with TRBJ1-4; D is unresolved. This CDR3 comprises 14 residues. The V and J ends lost 4 bases and 5 bases respectively, with 12 bases between them. Germline V CDR1 and CDR2: SGHNT, YYREEE (reference sequence).

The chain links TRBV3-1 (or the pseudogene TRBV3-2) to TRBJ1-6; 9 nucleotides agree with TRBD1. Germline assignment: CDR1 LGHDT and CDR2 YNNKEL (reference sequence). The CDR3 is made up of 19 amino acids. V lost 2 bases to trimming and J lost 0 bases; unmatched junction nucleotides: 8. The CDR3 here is CASSQPDRGRSSYNSPLHF. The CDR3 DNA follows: TGTGCCAGCAGCCAACCGGACAGGGGCAGGAGCTCCTATAATTCACCCCTCCACTTT.

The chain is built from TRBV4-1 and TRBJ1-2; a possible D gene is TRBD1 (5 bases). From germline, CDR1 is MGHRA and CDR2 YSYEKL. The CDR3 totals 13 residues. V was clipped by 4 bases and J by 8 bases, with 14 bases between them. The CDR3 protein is CASSLRVAGGYTF. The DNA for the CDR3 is TGCGCCAGCAGCCTCAGGGTTGCTGGCGGCTACACCTTC.

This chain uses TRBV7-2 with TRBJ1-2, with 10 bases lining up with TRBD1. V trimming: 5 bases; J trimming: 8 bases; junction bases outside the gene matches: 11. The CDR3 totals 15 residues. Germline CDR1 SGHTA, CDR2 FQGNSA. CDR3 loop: CASSPTGTGAPGYTF. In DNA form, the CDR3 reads TGTGCCAGCAGCCCGACCGGGACAGGGGCCCCCGGCTACACCTTC. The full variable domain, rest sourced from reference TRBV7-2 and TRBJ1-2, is GAGVSQSPSNKVTEKGKDVELRCDPISGHTALYWYRQSLGQGLEFLIYFQGNSAPDKSGLPSDRFSAERTGGSVSTLTIQRTQQEDSAVYLCASSPTGTGAPGYTFGSGTRLTVV.

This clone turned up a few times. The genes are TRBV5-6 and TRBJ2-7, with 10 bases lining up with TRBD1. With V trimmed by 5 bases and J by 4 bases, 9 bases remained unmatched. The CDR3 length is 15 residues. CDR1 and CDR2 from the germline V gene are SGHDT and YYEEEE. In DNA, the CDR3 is TGTGCCAGCAGTCGAGGGACAGGGGTAATTTACGAGCAGTACGTC. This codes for CASSRGTGVIYEQYV.